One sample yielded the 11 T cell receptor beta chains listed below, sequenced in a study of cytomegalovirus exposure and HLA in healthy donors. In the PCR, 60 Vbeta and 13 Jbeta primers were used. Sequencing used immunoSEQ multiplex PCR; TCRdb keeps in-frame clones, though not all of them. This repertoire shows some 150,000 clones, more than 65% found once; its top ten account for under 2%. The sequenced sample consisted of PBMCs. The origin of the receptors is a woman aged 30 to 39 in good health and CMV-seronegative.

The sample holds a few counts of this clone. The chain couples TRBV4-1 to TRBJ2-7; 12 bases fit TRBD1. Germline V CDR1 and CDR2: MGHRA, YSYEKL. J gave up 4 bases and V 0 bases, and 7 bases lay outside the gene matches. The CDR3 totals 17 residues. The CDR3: CASSQDTGTGGLYEQYF. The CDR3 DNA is TGCGCCAGCAGCCAAGATACCGGGACAGGGGGCTTATACGAGCAGTACTTC.

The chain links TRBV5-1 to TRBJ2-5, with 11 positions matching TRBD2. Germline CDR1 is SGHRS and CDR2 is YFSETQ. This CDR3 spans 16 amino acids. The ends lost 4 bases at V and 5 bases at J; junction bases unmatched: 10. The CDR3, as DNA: TGCGCCAGCAGCAAATCCACTAGCGGGAGTGGGGAGACCCAGTACTTC. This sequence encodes CASSKSTSGSGETQYF.

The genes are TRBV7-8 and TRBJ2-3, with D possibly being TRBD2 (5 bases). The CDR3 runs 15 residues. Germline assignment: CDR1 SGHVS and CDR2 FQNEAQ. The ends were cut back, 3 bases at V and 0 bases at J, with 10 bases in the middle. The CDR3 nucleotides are TGTGCCAGCAGCTTGAGGGAGTCTAGCACAGATACGCAGTATTTT. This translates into CASSLRESSTDTQYF.

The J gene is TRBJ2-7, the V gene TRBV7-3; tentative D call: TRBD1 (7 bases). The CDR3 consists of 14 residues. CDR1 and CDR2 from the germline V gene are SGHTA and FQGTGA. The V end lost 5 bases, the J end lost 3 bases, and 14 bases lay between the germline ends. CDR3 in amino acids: CASSGGTAGYEQYV. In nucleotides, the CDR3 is TGTGCCAGCAGCGGGGGGACAGCTGGCTACGAGCAGTACGTC.

CDR3 protein: CASSLAGGDEKLFF. The CDR3 region has the DNA TGTGCCAGCAGCTTAGCGGGGGGCGATGAAAAACTGTTTTTT. The rearrangement joins TRBV13 to TRBJ1-4, with D perhaps matching TRBD1 (6 bases). V lost 1 base and J lost 6, with 9 bases in between. The CDR3 has 14 residues. CDR1 and CDR2 from the germline V gene are PRHDT and FYEKMQ (reference sequence).

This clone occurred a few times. CDR3 loop: CASSSLLAGGGNEQFF. CDR3 coding DNA: TGTGCCAGCAGCTCCCTACTAGCGGGAGGCGGCAATGAGCAGTTCTTC. The J gene is TRBJ2-1, the V gene TRBV9; TRBD2 matches 12 bases. Germline V gene sequence: CDR1 SGDLS, CDR2 YYNGEE. V lost 4 bases, J lost 6 bases, and 8 bases stayed unmatched. This CDR3 spans 16 amino acids.

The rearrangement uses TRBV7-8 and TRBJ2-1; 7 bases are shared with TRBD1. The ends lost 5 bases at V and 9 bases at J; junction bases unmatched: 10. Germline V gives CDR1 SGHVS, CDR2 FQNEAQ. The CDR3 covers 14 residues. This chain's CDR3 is CASSPEGTEGEQFF. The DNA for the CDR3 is TGTGCCAGCAGCCCTGAGGGGACAGAGGGTGAGCAGTTCTTC.

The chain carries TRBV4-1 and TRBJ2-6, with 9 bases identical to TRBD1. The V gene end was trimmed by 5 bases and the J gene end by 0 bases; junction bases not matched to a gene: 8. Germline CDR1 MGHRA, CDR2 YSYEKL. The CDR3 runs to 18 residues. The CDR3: CASSFRQGVDSGANVLTF. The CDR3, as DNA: TGCGCCAGCAGCTTCCGACAGGGGGTTGACTCTGGGGCCAACGTCCTGACTTTC.

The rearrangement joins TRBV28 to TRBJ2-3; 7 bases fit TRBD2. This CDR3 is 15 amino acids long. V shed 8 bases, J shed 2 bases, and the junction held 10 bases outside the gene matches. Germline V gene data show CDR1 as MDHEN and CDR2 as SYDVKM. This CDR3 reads CASAKGGGYTDTQYF. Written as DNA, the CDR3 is TGTGCCAGCGCTAAGGGCGGGGGTTACACAGATACGCAGTATTTT.

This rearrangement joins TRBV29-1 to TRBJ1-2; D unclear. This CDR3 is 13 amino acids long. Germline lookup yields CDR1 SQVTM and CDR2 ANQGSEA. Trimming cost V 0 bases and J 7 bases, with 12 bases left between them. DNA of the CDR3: TGCAGCGTTGAAGACACAGTTTACAGTGGCTACACCTTC. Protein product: CSVEDTVYSGYTF.

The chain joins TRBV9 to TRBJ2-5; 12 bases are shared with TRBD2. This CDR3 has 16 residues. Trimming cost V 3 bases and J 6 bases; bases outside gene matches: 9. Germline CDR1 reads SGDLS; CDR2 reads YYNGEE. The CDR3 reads CASSAGLAGTGQTQYF. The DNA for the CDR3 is TGTGCCAGCAGCGCCGGACTAGCGGGAACGGGGCAGACCCAGTACTTC.